Listed below are T cell receptor beta chains from one sample, sequenced in a study of T-cell memory formation after mild COVID-19. TCRdb ran MiXCR on the 5' RACE reads and lists one entry per CDR3 protein. The top ten clones hold about 20% of a sample with about 280,000 distinct CDR3 sequences, approximately 8.4% of them seen once. The sequencing sample was made of PBMCs or a T cell subset sorted from them (not recorded which). All receptors come from a man younger than 35 who had mild COVID-19 (a few samples of this study predate the infection). Cell type and time point are not known. The conserved cysteine and the conserved F or W are not part of the CDR3 here. The order of the fields is V gene, J gene, CDR3 length, CDR3 protein.

TRBV5-1,TRBJ1-2,11,ASGEQGHYGYT
TRBV9,TRBJ1-2,13,ASSPPGTGGNGYT
TRBV20-1,TRBJ1-5,13,SARPGTGDNQPQH
TRBV5-1,TRBJ2-2,12,ASTGTAYTGELF
TRBV6-2/TRBV6-3,TRBJ2-7,12,ASSYFGQGYEQY
TRBV6-5,TRBJ1-3,14,ASSYSRPSGGNTIY
TRBV19,TRBJ2-5,12,ASSRTGTEETQY
TRBV29-1,TRBJ2-2,12,SVEDLQLTGELF
TRBV19,TRBJ2-3,12,ASNPTGSTDTQY
TRBV20-1,TRBJ2-1,12,SARTGGALDEQF
TRBV18,TRBJ1-2,13,ASSPLPGQDDGYT
TRBV20-1,TRBJ2-5,13,SARALAGVQETQY
TRBV20-1,TRBJ1-4,12,SATPGGTNEKLF
TRBV20-1,TRBJ2-2,14,SASSVGHANTGELF
TRBV15,TRBJ1-1,12,ATSRDGISSGAF
TRBV3-1,TRBJ2-7,14,ASSLHAGTRAYEQY
TRBV27,TRBJ2-5,11,ASSYRTRETQY
TRBV6-1,TRBJ2-5,13,ATSVRGQNQETQY
TRBV5-1,TRBJ1-1,13,ASSFSPGHNTEAF
TRBV5-1,TRBJ2-3,13,ASKERGGSTDTQY
TRBV12-3/TRBV12-4,TRBJ2-1,13,ASSSFPPWGNEQF
TRBV6-1,TRBJ1-4,11,ASTRVWAEKLF
TRBV20-1,TRBJ1-6,15,SARDRRGQSYNSPLH
TRBV5-1,TRBJ2-5,15,ASSLGLAGASGETQY
TRBV6-5,TRBJ2-3,15,ASSYSVAGPLTDTQY
TRBV5-1,TRBJ2-3,12,ASSSFSSTDTQY
TRBV20-1,TRBJ1-3,14,SARYLFGGSGNTIY
TRBV6-6,TRBJ2-7,14,ASSKSGTSGSYEQY
TRBV4-2,TRBJ1-3,17,ASTPSWSPGGDAGNTIY
TRBV7-2,TRBJ2-1,10,ASSFGGGEQF
TRBV9,TRBJ2-1,13,ASSEPLAGGNEQF
TRBV7-9,TRBJ2-2,13,ASSLPWDSTGELF
TRBV12-3/TRBV12-4,TRBJ1-3,15,ASTPSRGGLVGNTIY
TRBV27,TRBJ1-5,13,ASSLSSNYNQPQH
TRBV4-1,TRBJ1-6,12,ASSQQGVNSPLH
TRBV12-3/TRBV12-4,TRBJ1-2,14,ASSPARAPLGYGYT
TRBV7-9,TRBJ1-1,10,ASSFPRTEAF
TRBV5-1,TRBJ1-1,13,ASSLFTGGDTEAF
TRBV5-6,TRBJ2-3,14,ASSLQGAGNTDTQY
TRBV6-2/TRBV6-3,TRBJ1-2,14,ASRDIRDAGSYGYT
TRBV5-1,TRBJ2-4,15,ASSPVTGAGVKNIQY
TRBV6-2/TRBV6-3,TRBJ2-2,14,ASSLLPGANTGELF
TRBV20-1,TRBJ1-1,10,SAYRVYTEAF
TRBV12-3/TRBV12-4,TRBJ2-3,11,ASRMTLGDTQY
TRBV24-1,TRBJ2-1,12,ATGDRSSYNEQF
TRBV5-1,TRBJ2-7,15,ASSPEPLPGGYYEQY
TRBV11-2,TRBJ2-1,12,ASSFPGVYNEQF
TRBV11-3,TRBJ2-3,13,ASSLGHGSGDTQY
TRBV19,TRBJ1-3,13,ASSIRGGFGNTIY
TRBV5-5,TRBJ2-3,14,ASSAGTSGVADTQY
TRBV12-5,TRBJ2-1,10,ASALAYNEQF
TRBV19,TRBJ1-1,12,ASWYRDGNTEAF
TRBV4-3,TRBJ2-3,13,ASSQGPQEQDTQY